The TCR beta chain under discussion was sequenced for a study of T cell clonotyping in hematopoietic cell transplantation. Study details: Recipients' pretransplant samples followed cytoreduction.

The V gene end was trimmed by 0 bases and the J gene end by 1 base; junction bases not matched to a gene: 0. The V gene's germline CDR1 is LGHNA and CDR2 YSLEER. The CDR3 length is 15 residues. Noted time point: recipient sample about 28 days before transplant, after cytoreduction. Assay: immunoSEQ multiplex PCR; the TCRdb copy retains only in-frame clones and omits some. The data show 16,000 or so clones, 93% seen once. V gene TRBV4-3 combines with J gene TRBJ2-5; 9 bases map to TRBD2. The clonotype comes from a man between 18 and 35 years old with biphenotypic leukemia. Some clones in this sample may be carry-over from other donors' samples. The sequenced sample was peripheral blood mononuclear cells, obtained before stem cell transplant. CDR3 in DNA: TGCGCCAGCAGCCAAGAGCGGGGGGGCCAAGAGACCCAGTACTTC. This sequence encodes CASSQERGGQETQYF.